This T cell receptor beta chain stems from a study of tumor-infiltrating lymphocytes in localized non-small cell lung cancer. Overall study: Resected tumor was paired with non-adjacent uninvolved lung from the same patient. Study-wide results and limits: Different pieces of the same tissue were used for each assay.

With regard to this clone: Its cognate antigen is unknown.

The data were produced by immunoSEQ multiplex PCR, yet TCRdb's version contains in-frame clones alone and is incomplete. The sample contains 5,500 to 8,000 clones, around 70% of which appear only once. This CDR3 has 16 amino acids. The V segment lost 3 bases and the J segment 4 bases; nucleotides outside the gene matches: 9. Germline-derived CDR1 and CDR2 are SNHLY and FYNNEI. This sequence joins TRBV2 and TRBJ1-5; 7 positions match TRBD1. This TCR was sampled from a human donor with non-small cell lung cancer. Sequencing was performed on uninvolved lung tissue not adjacent to the tumor. The CDR3 DNA reads TGTGCCAGCAGTGACACCCGGACAGGCCAGAATCAGCCCCAGCATTTT. Residues: CASSDTRTGQNQPQHF.